This TCR beta chain was captured in a study of blood T cells in healthy people across ages. Study information: About one barcoded TCR beta cDNA was captured per two T cells.

On this clonotype itself: The antigen is undetermined.

There are 14 residues in the CDR3. Germline V gives CDR1 SGHTA, CDR2 FQGNSA. V was clipped by 1 base and J by 2 bases, with 9 bases between them. A second PCR, run for roughly 7 to 12 cycles, used a sample-barcoded 5' primer plus a J-beta primer mix. Using its own MiXCR run on the 5' RACE reads, TCRdb lists one record per CDR3 protein. The table includes about 800,000 distinct CDR3 sequences, about 46% detected once. General study findings and limits: Diversity estimated from one million T cells was considered an underestimate. Aged donors had fewer naive CD4+ cells and lower diversity than long-lived donors.

Each donor had 8.5 to 10 milliliters of peripheral blood drawn. J is TRBJ2-7 and V is TRBV7-2; D is ambiguous. The TCR sequence derives from a man at least 80 years old in good health. Material for sequencing was blood. This chain's CDR3 is CASSLGVAPYEQYF. CDR3 in DNA: TGTGCCAGCAGCTTAGGGGTTGCCCCCTACGAGCAGTACTTC.